The rows below give T cell receptor beta chains drawn from one sample of a study of blood T cell repertoires in COVID-19. Produced via immunoSEQ multiplex PCR; TCRdb's table is partial and in-frame only. The sample contains 180,000 or so clones, over 80% of which appear only once. Sequenced material: PBMCs or T cells enriched from blood (not recorded which). All receptors derive from a woman aged 60-75 years who had recovered from COVID-19. Each CDR3 is given with its conserved first and last residue. A D gene is named only where the DNA matches it firmly. Clone sizes are given selectively: once, few, many, or a class where the clone is expanded.

>-|-|TRBV19|TRBJ1-5
CASSIDLAGPQHF
TGTGCCAGTAGTATAGACCTCGCGGGGCCCCAGCATTTT
>-|-|TRBV5-1|TRBJ2-1
CASSLGGGTYNEQFF
TGCGCCAGCAGCTTGGGCGGGGGCACCTACAATGAGCAGTTCTTC
>TRBD1|-|TRBV19|TRBJ2-5
CASSNRWDRQYF
TGTGCCAGTAGTAACCGATGGGACAGGCAATACTTC
>-|-|TRBV6-2/TRBV6-3|TRBJ1-2
CASSYFGGHSYGYTF
TGTGCCAGCAGTTACTTCGGAGGGCACAGCTATGGCTACACCTTC
>TRBD1|-|TRBV7-2|TRBJ2-7
CASSPPRQGFKYEQYF
TGTGCCAGCAGCCCACCCAGACAGGGTTTTAAGTACGAGCAGTACTTC
>-|-|TRBV3-1/TRBV3-2|TRBJ1-5
CASSQEMTGDQPQHF
TGTGCCAGCAGCCAAGAAATGACGGGGGATCAGCCCCAGCATTTT
>TRBD1|-|TRBV18|TRBJ2-7
CASSLGQGVTFEQYF
TGTGCCAGCTCACTGGGACAGGGGGTAACCTTCGAGCAGTACTTC
>TRBD1|-|TRBV13|TRBJ2-5
CASSPRQGSAQYF
TGTGCCAGCAGCCCCAGACAGGGATCGGCCCAGTACTTC
>TRBD1|-|TRBV5-1|TRBJ2-2
CASSLEGTGGKGTGELFF
TGCGCCAGCAGCTTGGAGGGGACAGGGGGCAAGGGCACCGGGGAGCTGTTTTTT
>-|few|TRBV1|TRBJ2-1
CTSSQDQRGSYNEQFF
TGCACCAGCAGCCAAGATCAGAGAGGATCCTACAATGAGCAGTTCTTC
>TRBD2|-|TRBV29-1|TRBJ2-3
CSVDTSGGADTQYF
TGCAGCGTTGATACTAGCGGGGGGGCAGATACGCAGTATTTT
>TRBD2|once|TRBV3-1/TRBV3-2|TRBJ2-1
CASTRAGGSNEQFF
TGTGCCAGCACCCGGGCGGGAGGATCCAATGAGCAGTTCTTC
>TRBD1|-|TRBV4-1|TRBJ1-5
CASSQPGQGQWQPQHF
TGCGCCAGCAGCCAACCAGGACAGGGACAGTGGCAGCCCCAGCATTTT
>TRBD1|-|TRBV2|TRBJ2-5
CASSWDRSAETQYF
TGTGCCAGCAGTTGGGACAGAAGCGCAGAGACCCAGTACTTC
>TRBD2|once|TRBV11-1|TRBJ2-5
CASSWPGLAGPVTQYF
TGTGCCAGCAGCTGGCCGGGACTAGCGGGGCCCGTGACCCAGTACTTC
>-|-|TRBV4-1|TRBJ1-6
CASSQDTKSVSGSPLHF
TGCGCCAGCAGCCAAGATACGAAGTCGGTTTCGGGTTCACCCCTCCACTTT
>-|-|TRBV7-8|TRBJ1-5
CASSFRDQPQHF
TGTGCCAGCAGCTTCCGGGATCAGCCCCAGCATTTT
>-|-|TRBV16|TRBJ1-5
CASSQSRVGNQPQHF
TGTGCCAGCAGCCAATCCAGGGTGGGCAATCAGCCCCAGCATTTT
>-|-|TRBV30|TRBJ2-7
CAWSLLGAAYEQYF
TGTGCCTGGAGTTTGTTGGGGGCGGCTTACGAGCAGTACTTC